This T cell receptor beta chain emerged from a study of blood T cells in healthy people across ages. Study findings and constraints: In the absence of known donor CMV status, changes in expanded clonotypes were possibly confounded. More naive CD4+ cells and higher diversity marked long-lived donors relative to aged donors.

Using a J-beta primer mix together with a sample-barcoded 5' primer, a second PCR was run for roughly 7 to 11 cycles. Every molecule of cDNA carried a tag from a template-switch adaptor with 12 random nucleotides. Each CDR3 protein is one row after TCRdb ran MiXCR on the 5' RACE reads. The sample yields about 1,600,000 distinct CDR3 sequences, around 39% seen once. As concerns this clonotype: Its antigen is undetermined. The junction does not match germline at one end; this may be a read error.

The germline V gene has CDR1 LGHNA and CDR2 YNFKEQ. The CDR3 is 18 residues long. The receptor was isolated from a woman under 30 in good health. Sequencing was performed on blood. The chain has TRBV4-2 and TRBJ2-3; 13 positions match TRBD2. In nucleotides, the CDR3 is TGTGCCAGCAGCCAAGGACTAGCGGGGGGACCTAGCACAGATGCGCAGTATTTT. It codes for CASSQGLAGGPSTDAQYF.